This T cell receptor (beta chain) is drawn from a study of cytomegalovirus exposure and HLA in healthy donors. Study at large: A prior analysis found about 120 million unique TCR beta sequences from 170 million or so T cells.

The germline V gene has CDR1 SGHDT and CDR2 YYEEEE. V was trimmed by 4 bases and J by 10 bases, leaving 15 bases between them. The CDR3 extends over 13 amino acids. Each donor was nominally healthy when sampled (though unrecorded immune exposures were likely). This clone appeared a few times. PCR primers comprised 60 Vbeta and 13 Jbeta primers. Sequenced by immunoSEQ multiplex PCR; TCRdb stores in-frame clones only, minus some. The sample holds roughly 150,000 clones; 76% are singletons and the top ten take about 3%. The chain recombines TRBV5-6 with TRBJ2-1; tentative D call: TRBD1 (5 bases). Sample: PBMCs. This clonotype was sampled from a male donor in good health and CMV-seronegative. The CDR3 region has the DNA TGTGCCAGCAGCAGGGTGGGGCTTGGGGAGCAGTTCTTC. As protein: CASSRVGLGEQFF.